This T cell receptor beta chain came from a study of T-cell reconstitution after alpha-beta-depleted transplantation in children. Whole-study findings and limits: From newly produced T cells came most of the T-cell counts and diversity one year after transplant. High day-60 TCRbeta diversity in some patients came from surviving recipient T cells and thymic progenitors. The origin of alpha-beta T cells about two months after transplant was reportedly several hundred expanded graft clones.

Germline CDR1 and CDR2: SEHNR and FQNEAQ (reference sequence). V lost 0 bases, J lost 10 bases, and 7 bases lay in between. The CDR3 has 13 amino acids. This clonotype was seen at least ten times. Its target is not known. Molecular barcoding with unique molecular identifiers was used for the TCRbeta library. TCRdb used MiXCR to reprocess the PCR reads, holding one entry per CDR3 protein. In the table there are 130,000 to 150,000 distinct CDR3 sequences, 8% to 10% of which are singletons. The rearrangement links TRBV7-9 to TRBJ1-6, with D uncertain. The specimen comprised PBMCs, mostly from graft donor cells, sampled 180 days after TCRalphabeta/CD19-depleted stem cell transplant. The sequence was obtained from a female patient between 2 and 15 years old who had a stem cell transplant for congenital amegakaryocytic thrombocytopenia, so the T cells may come from the graft donor. For the CDR3, the DNA is TGTGCCAGCAGCTTAGCGCTTGGCTCACCCCTCCACTTT. Residues: CASSLALGSPLHF.